Presented here are 16 T cell receptor beta chains from one specimen sequenced in a study of blood T cells in healthy people across ages. Through a sample-barcoded 5' primer and a J-beta primer mix, a second PCR was run for roughly 6 to 11 cycles. MiXCR, run by TCRdb on the 5' RACE reads, gives a single entry per CDR3 protein. Of 950,000 to 1,200,000 distinct CDR3 sequences in the sample, more than 30% were seen once. The material sequenced was blood. The receptor set was obtained from a man aged 18 to 29 in good health.

This clonotype was detected only a few times. The rearrangement joins TRBV24-1 to TRBJ2-5; the D is unclear. Germline assignment: CDR1 KGHDR and CDR2 SFDVKD. Trimming removed 0 bases from V and 2 bases from J, with 6 bases in between. The CDR3 runs to 14 residues. For the CDR3, the DNA is TGTGCCACCAGTGATTTGGGGTCACAAGAGACCCAGTACTTC. Translation: CATSDLGSQETQYF.

This clonotype was detected a few times. The rearrangement joins TRBV2 to TRBJ1-5; D gene ambiguous. The CDR3 sequence is 15 residues long. V was trimmed by 4 bases and J by 0 bases, leaving 10 bases between them. The germline gives CDR1 SNHLY, CDR2 FYNNEI. CDR3: CASSGRVGSNQPQHF. DNA of the CDR3: TGTGCCAGCAGTGGTAGGGTGGGTAGCAATCAGCCCCAGCATTTT.

This clonotype came up a few times. The rearrangement links TRBV20-1 to TRBJ2-3, with D perhaps TRBD2 (6 bases). Germline values: CDR1 DFQATT, CDR2 SNEGSKA (reference sequence). This CDR3 contains 16 residues. The germline V and J ends were trimmed by 3 bases and 2 bases, with 18 bases remaining between them. The DNA for the CDR3 is TGCAGTGCTAGGCCCGGGACTCACGCTAACACAGATACGCAGTATTTT. Translation: CSARPGTHANTDTQYF.

About this clonotype: One junction end does not reproduce the germline sequence, and a read error may be involved. The rearrangement uses TRBV12-3 or TRBV12-4 and TRBJ2-3; a possible D gene is TRBD2 (5 bases). The CDR3 sequence is 16 residues long. CDR3 loop: CANSLGRADSADTQYF. In DNA form, the CDR3 reads TGTGCCAACAGTTTAGGGCGGGCGGATAGCGCAGATACGCAGTATTTT.

This clonotype was detected only a few times. The chain joins TRBV27 to TRBJ2-5; D uncertain. The DNA end is more similar to TRBJ2-7, so the J call may be wrong. The V gene's germline CDR1 is MNHEY and CDR2 SMNVEV (reference sequence). The CDR3 loop spans 13 amino acids. The DNA for the CDR3 is TGTGCCAGCAGTTGGGGTTCCTGGAGCGAGCAGTACTTC. This translates into CASSWGSWSEQYF.

The chain carries TRBV6-1 and TRBJ2-7; 7 bases line up with TRBD1. The CDR3 length is 14 residues. Germline CDR1 and CDR2: MNHNS and SASEGT. Trimming at V came to 2 bases and at J to 1 base, leaving 2 bases not matched to a gene. The CDR3 protein is CASSETGDSYEQYF. The CDR3 coding sequence is TGTGCCAGCAGTGAAACAGGGGATTCCTACGAGCAGTACTTC.

This clonotype was recorded only once. This chain connects TRBV4-3 to TRBJ1-1; possibly TRBD1 for D (6 bases). V was clipped by 6 bases and J by 0 bases, with 20 bases between them. Germline CDR1 and CDR2: LGHNA and YSLEER. The CDR3 extends over 17 amino acids. The CDR3 sequence: CASSIGRGGAMNTEAFF. The CDR3 nucleotides are TGCGCCAGCAGTATAGGAAGGGGGGGGGCGATGAACACTGAAGCTTTCTTT.

This clonotype has a handful of counts. V gene TRBV6-6 combines with J gene TRBJ1-2, with no clear D. Deletions cut 6 bases from V and 5 bases from J, with 13 bases between. The CDR3 spans 13 residues. Per germline, CDR1 MNHNY and CDR2 SVGAGI (reference sequence). The CDR3 sequence: CASSGALGYGYTF. CDR3 bases: TGTGCCAGCAGCGGAGCACTGGGATATGGCTACACCTTC.

The chain recombines TRBV6-5 with TRBJ1-2; TRBD1 matches at 8 bases. Germline-derived CDR1 and CDR2 are MNHEY and SVGAGI. The CDR3 is made up of 16 amino acids. J lost 8 bases, V lost 4 bases, and 15 bases had no gene match. The CDR3 spells CASSLSVQTGVRGYTF. The DNA for the CDR3 is TGTGCCAGCAGTTTGAGTGTGCAGACAGGGGTTAGAGGCTACACCTTC.

Details on this clonotype: One junction end does not reproduce the germline sequence, and a read error may be involved. The V and J genes are TRBV27 and TRBJ1-2; D is ambiguous. This CDR3 contains 12 residues. The germline V gene encodes CDR1 MNHEY and CDR2 SMNVEV (reference sequence). This CDR3 reads CASSLEGYGCTF. DNA for the CDR3: TGTGCCAGCAGTTTAGAAGGGTATGGCTGCACCTTC.

The J gene is TRBJ2-3, the V gene TRBV7-9; D ambiguous. Germline V CDR1 and CDR2: SEHNR, FQNEAQ (reference sequence). The ends were cut back, 3 bases at V and 2 bases at J, with 15 bases in the middle. CDR3 length equals 16 residues. The CDR3 DNA follows: TGTGCCAGCAGCTTCCCCCTGGGCTCCAACACAGATACGCAGTATTTT. Translation gives CASSFPLGSNTDTQYF.

The V and J genes are TRBV7-9 and TRBJ2-7; D is ambiguous. V was pared by 2 bases and J by 7 bases, with 18 bases between. CDR1 and CDR2 from the germline V gene are SEHNR and FQNEAQ (reference sequence). CDR3 length: 15 residues. The CDR3 DNA reads as TGTGCCAGCAGCTTATCCCATCCTAGTGGCTTGGAGCAGTACTTC. It is translated as CASSLSHPSGLEQYF.

The chain recombines TRBV20-1 with TRBJ2-3; D might be TRBD1 (6 bases). The ends were cut back, 5 bases at V and 4 bases at J, with 16 bases in the middle. Germline V gene sequence: CDR1 DFQATT, CDR2 SNEGSKA (reference sequence). The CDR3 length is 14 residues. CDR3 region: CSAHTGLDPDTQYF. CDR3 in DNA: TGCAGTGCTCATACAGGGTTGGATCCAGATACGCAGTATTTT.

This chain joins TRBV25-1 and TRBJ2-4, with D perhaps TRBD2 (5 bases). The end of the DNA aligns better with TRBJ2-7, so the J call may be wrong. The CDR3 totals 14 residues. The germline V gene has CDR1 MGHDK and CDR2 SYGVNS. CDR3 loop: CAEIHAYRGYEQYF. In DNA form, the CDR3 reads TGTGCCGAAATACACGCATACCGAGGGTACGAGCAGTACTTC.

This chain links TRBV12-3 or TRBV12-4 with TRBJ1-1; TRBD1 matches at 9 bases. After removal of 6 bases from V and 10 bases from J, the junction contained 6 bases not matched to a gene. This CDR3 has 12 residues. For the CDR3, the DNA is TGTGCCAGCAGCCCGGGACAGGGTGTAGCTTTCTTT. Its protein is CASSPGQGVAFF.

This clonotype was recorded only once. The J gene is TRBJ2-2, the V gene TRBV7-2; 8 positions match TRBD1. With V trimmed by 1 base and J by 6 bases, 7 bases remained unmatched. Germline V lookup: CDR1 SGHTA, CDR2 FQGNSA. The CDR3 loop spans 16 amino acids. The DNA for the CDR3 is TGTGCCAGCAGCTTAGTCGCCGGACAGGGTTCCGGGGAGCTGTTTTTT. It is translated as CASSLVAGQGSGELFF.